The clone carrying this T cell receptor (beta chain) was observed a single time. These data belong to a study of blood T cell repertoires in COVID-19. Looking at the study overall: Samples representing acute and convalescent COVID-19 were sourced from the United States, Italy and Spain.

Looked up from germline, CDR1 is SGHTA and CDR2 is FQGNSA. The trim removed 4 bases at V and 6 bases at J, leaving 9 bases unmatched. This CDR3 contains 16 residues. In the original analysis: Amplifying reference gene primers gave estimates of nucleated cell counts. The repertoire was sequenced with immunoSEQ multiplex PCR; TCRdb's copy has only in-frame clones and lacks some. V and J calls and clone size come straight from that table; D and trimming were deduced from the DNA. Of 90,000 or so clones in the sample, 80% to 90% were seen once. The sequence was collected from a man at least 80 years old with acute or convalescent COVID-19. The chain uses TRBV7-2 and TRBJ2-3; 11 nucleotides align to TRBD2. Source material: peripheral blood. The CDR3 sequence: CASSSRLAGLYDTQYF. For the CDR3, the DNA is TGTGCCAGCAGCTCCCGACTAGCGGGATTGTATGATACGCAGTATTTT.